This T cell receptor beta chain stems from a study of blood T cell repertoires in COVID-19. Original processing notes: Researchers report that nucleated cell counts were estimated from reference gene primer amplification. Libraries were prepared by immunoSEQ multiplex PCR; TCRdb keeps only in-frame clonotypes and omits some of them. V and J calls plus clone size are reproduced from that table; the DNA served to infer D and trimming. The profile shows some 48,000 clones, about nine tenths of them singletons. The sample comprised peripheral blood. The receptor was isolated from a man in his sixties or seventies with acute or convalescent COVID-19.

CDR3 sequence: CASSDLWGQGDNSPLHF. The DNA of the CDR3 is TGTGCCAGCAGCGACCTTTGGGGACAGGGCGATAATTCACCCCTCCACTTT. V is TRBV7-9 and J is TRBJ1-6; 9 bases are shared with TRBD1. Trimming at V came to 5 bases and at J to 5 bases, leaving 10 bases not matched to a gene. The V gene's germline CDR1 is SEHNR and CDR2 FQNEAQ (reference sequence). The CDR3 is made up of 17 amino acids.